This TCR beta chain is drawn from a study of cytotoxic CD8 clonotypes in ibrutinib-treated CLL. Depth targeted 1 in 200,000 to 1 in 1 million T cells, averaging 10x coverage per clonotype. The repertoire was sequenced with immunoSEQ multiplex PCR; TCRdb's copy has only in-frame clones and lacks some. The data show around 41,000 clones, roughly 72% seen once. V shed 6 bases and J shed 6 bases, with 6 bases lying between them. The CDR3 has 10 residues. Germline V gene lookup returns CDR1 MNHEY and CDR2 SMNVEV (reference sequence). This sample comprised PBMCs, obtained at disease progression, from a patient treated with ibrutinib. The chain employs TRBV27 and TRBJ2-7; D not certain. The source of this sequence is a human donor with chronic lymphocytic leukemia. The CDR3 DNA is TGTGCCAGCAGGGTGCCCGAGCAGTACTTC. It specifies CASRVPEQYF.